A selection of T cell receptor beta chains follows, all from one sample in a study of CD8+ T cells in alopecia areata. Produced via immunoSEQ multiplex PCR; TCRdb's table is partial and in-frame only. The table has about 97,000 clones, 41% seen once. Input material: CD4+ T cells sorted from blood. Source of these receptors: a human donor with alopecia areata. Each CDR3 is given with its conserved first and last residue. A D gene is named only where the DNA matches it firmly. The size of a clone is reported for some rows only, either as once, few or many, or as a class for expanded clones.

clone size	CDR3 length	D gene	J gene	V gene	CDR3 DNA	CDR3 protein
few	13	NA	TRBJ1-1	TRBV27	TGTGCCAGCAGTTATATGCAGTCAAGAGCGGCTTTCTTT	CASSYMQSRAAFF
NA	16	TRBD2	TRBJ2-5	TRBV5-1	TGCGCCAGCAGCCCTTCTAGCGGGAGACTTCAAGAGACCCAGTACTTC	CASSPSSGRLQETQYF
NA	14	NA	TRBJ2-5	TRBV19	TGTGCCAGTAGCGGTGCCAGGATTGGGGAGACCCAGTACTTC	CASSGARIGETQYF
NA	13	TRBD1	TRBJ2-1	TRBV29-1	TGCAGCGTTGTCGGACAGGGGTTGCATGAGCAGTTCTTC	CSVVGQGLHEQFF
NA	13	NA	TRBJ1-5	TRBV30	TGTGCCTGGAGTCACGGTAGCAATCAGCCCCAGCATTTT	CAWSHGSNQPQHF
NA	13	TRBD1	TRBJ1-2	TRBV6-6	TGTGCCAGCAGCCTGGAACAGGGGAGCAGCTACACCTTC	CASSLEQGSSYTF
NA	12	NA	TRBJ2-1	TRBV9	TGTGCCAGCAGCGTAGGGCGCCGTGAGCAGTTCTTC	CASSVGRREQFF
NA	14	NA	TRBJ2-2	TRBV7-7	TGTGCTAGCAGCTTAGCGCGTCACACCGGGGAGCTGTTTTTT	CASSLARHTGELFF
NA	15	NA	TRBJ1-2	TRBV29-1	TGCAGCGTTGAAGAACCCCGGGGCAGGGGAGGTGGCTACACCTTC	CSVEEPRGRGGGYTF
few	13	TRBD1	TRBJ1-1	TRBV5-1	TGCGCCAGCAGCTTGAAGGGGGCAGCTGAAGCTTTCTTT	CASSLKGAAEAFF
once	16	TRBD2	TRBJ2-7	TRBV4-1	TGCGCCAGCAGCCGGGCCGGGGCTAGCGGGTCCTACGAGCAGTACTTC	CASSRAGASGSYEQYF
NA	13	NA	TRBJ1-5	TRBV5-4	TGTGCCAGCAGCCCCGACAGAAACCAGCCCCAGCATTTT	CASSPDRNQPQHF
NA	17	TRBD1	TRBJ1-5	TRBV7-2	TGTGCCAGCAGCTTATACCCTACAGGGGATAGCAATCAGCCCCAGCATTTT	CASSLYPTGDSNQPQHF
NA	17	NA	TRBJ2-5	TRBV7-6	TGTGCCAGCAGCTTAATGTCCGCGGTGTTTAATCAAGAGACCCAGTACTTC	CASSLMSAVFNQETQYF
NA	14	TRBD1	TRBJ2-3	TRBV6-5	TGTGCCAGCTTCGGACAGGGTCAGACAGATACGCAGTATTTT	CASFGQGQTDTQYF
NA	14	NA	TRBJ2-5	TRBV18	TGTGCCAGCTCACCACAGGGTGGACAACAGACCCAGTACTTC	CASSPQGGQQTQYF